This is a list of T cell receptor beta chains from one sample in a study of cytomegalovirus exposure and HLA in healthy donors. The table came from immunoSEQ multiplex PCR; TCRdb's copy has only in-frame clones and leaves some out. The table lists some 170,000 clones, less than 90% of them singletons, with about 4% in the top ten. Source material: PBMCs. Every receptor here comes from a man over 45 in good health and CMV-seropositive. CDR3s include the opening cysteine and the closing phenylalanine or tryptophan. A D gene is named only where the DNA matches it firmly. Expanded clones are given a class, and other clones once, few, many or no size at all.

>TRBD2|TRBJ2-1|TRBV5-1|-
TGCGCCAGCAGCTTGGGCCCTAGCGGGAGGGCCCAATACAATGAGCAGTTCTTC
CASSLGPSGRAQYNEQFF
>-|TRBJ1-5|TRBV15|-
TGTGCCACCAGCGGAGGGGGAGGGGGAAATCAGCCCCAGCATTTT
CATSGGGGGNQPQHF
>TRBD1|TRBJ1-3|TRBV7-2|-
TGTGCCAGCAGTTCCGACAGGGGGCTGGGTGGAAACACCATATATTTT
CASSSDRGLGGNTIYF
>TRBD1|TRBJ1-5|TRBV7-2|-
TGTGCCAGCAGCTTACGACAGGGCCGCTCCATTAATCAGCCCCAGCATTTT
CASSLRQGRSINQPQHF
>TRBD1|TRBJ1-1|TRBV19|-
TGTGCCAGTAGACAGGGGGCGTGGACTGAAGCTTTCTTT
CASRQGAWTEAFF
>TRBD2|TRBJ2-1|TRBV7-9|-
TGTGCCAGCAGCTTAGTGAGGGGACTAGCGGGGACATACAATGAGCAGTTCTTC
CASSLVRGLAGTYNEQFF
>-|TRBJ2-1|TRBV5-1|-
TGCGCCAGCAGCTTGTTTTCGGGGAGGTCGGGGAATGAGCAGTTCTTC
CASSLFSGRSGNEQFF
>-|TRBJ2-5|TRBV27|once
TGTGCCAGCAGTCCACTAAGCATTCAGGGGTTCCAAGAGACCCAGTACTTC
CASSPLSIQGFQETQYF
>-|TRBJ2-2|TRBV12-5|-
TGTGCTAGTGGTTTGGTAGGGGGGAACACCGGGGAGCTGTTTTTT
CASGLVGGNTGELFF
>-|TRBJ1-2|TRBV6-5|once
TGTGCCAGCAGTTACTCTGGCAGCTATGGCTACACCTTC
CASSYSGSYGYTF
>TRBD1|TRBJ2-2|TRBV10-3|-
TGTGCCATCAGTACTCAGGGGGCCACCGGGGAGCTGTTTTTT
CAISTQGATGELFF
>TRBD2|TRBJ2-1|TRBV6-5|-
TGTGCCAGCAGTTCGGGACTAGCGCATGAGCAGTTCTTC
CASSSGLAHEQFF
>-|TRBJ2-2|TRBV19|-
TGTGCCAGTAGTCCGTGGTTAGGGGGACCGGAGCTGTTTTTT
CASSPWLGGPELFF
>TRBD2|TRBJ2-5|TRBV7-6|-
TGTGCCAGCAGCCCCCCCCCAGCGGGGGGCCCCTTGGAGACCCAGTACTTC
CASSPPPAGGPLETQYF
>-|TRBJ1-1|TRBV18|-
TGTGCCAGCTCACCACTGGCCCGGGGGAACACTGAAGCTTTCTTT
CASSPLARGNTEAFF
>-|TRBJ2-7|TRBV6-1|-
TGTGCCAGCAGTGTCGACGGGGTTAAGTCCTACGAGCAGTACTTC
CASSVDGVKSYEQYF
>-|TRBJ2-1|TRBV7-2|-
TGTGCCAGCAGCTTGAGACAACAGAGATACAATGAGCAGTTCTTC
CASSLRQQRYNEQFF
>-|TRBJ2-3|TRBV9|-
TGTGCCAGCAGCGACAGGTCTAACACAGATACGCAGTATTTT
CASSDRSNTDTQYF
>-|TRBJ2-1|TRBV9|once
TGTGCCAGCAGCTCAGGGGGAGGCCGTCCTGAGCAGTTCTTC
CASSSGGGRPEQFF
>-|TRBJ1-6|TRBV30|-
TGTGCCTGGAGCCGGGACACCAATTCACCCCTCCACTTT
CAWSRDTNSPLHF
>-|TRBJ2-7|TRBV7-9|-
TGTGCCAGCAGCTTAGCGGAGATAACCTACGAGCAGTACTTC
CASSLAEITYEQYF
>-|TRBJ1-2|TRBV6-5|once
TGTGCCAGCAGTTACCGCGGGGATCGATACTATGGCTACACCTTC
CASSYRGDRYYGYTF
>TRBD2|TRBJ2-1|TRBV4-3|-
TGCGCCAGCAGCCAAAACCCTTTAGCGGGGAGCTATTCCTACAATGAGCAGTTCTTC
CASSQNPLAGSYSYNEQFF
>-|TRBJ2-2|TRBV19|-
TGTGCCAGTAGTACCCTCGGGGAGCTGTTTTTT
CASSTLGELFF
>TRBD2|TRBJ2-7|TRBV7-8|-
TGTGCCAGCAGCCACAGGGGGCTAACTAGCGGGAGTCCCTACGAGCAGTACTTC
CASSHRGLTSGSPYEQYF
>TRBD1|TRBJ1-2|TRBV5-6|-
TGTGCCAGCAGCTTGGGAACAGGGGTTGTTGGCTACACCTTC
CASSLGTGVVGYTF
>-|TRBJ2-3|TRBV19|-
TGTGCCAGTAGTATAGATGCGGCAACAGATACGCAGTATTTT
CASSIDAATDTQYF
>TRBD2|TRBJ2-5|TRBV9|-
TGTGCCAGCAGCGTAGGGCGGGGGGGCCGGGAGACCCAGTACTTC
CASSVGRGGRETQYF
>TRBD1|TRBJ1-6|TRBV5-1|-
TGCGCCAGCAGCTTGCAGGACAGGGGTGATTCACCCCTCCACTTT
CASSLQDRGDSPLHF
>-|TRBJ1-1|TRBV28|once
TGTGCCAGCACCCAGACAGCGACCTTATCGTTTAGGACTGAAGCTTTCTTT
CASTQTATLSFRTEAFF
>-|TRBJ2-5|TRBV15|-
TGTGCCACCAGCAGAGGTAACTTGCGGCAAGAGACCCAGTACTTC
CATSRGNLRQETQYF
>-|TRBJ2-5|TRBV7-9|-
TGTTCCAGCAGCTTATATCGTCAGGGTGTAGAGACCCAGTACTTC
CSSSLYRQGVETQYF
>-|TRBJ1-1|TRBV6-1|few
TGTGCCAGCAATTGGGGGCGAGCTTTCTTT
CASNWGRAFF
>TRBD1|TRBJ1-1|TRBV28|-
TGTGCCAGCAGTTTAAGCTCGACAGGGGGCATCACTGAAGCTTTCTTT
CASSLSSTGGITEAFF
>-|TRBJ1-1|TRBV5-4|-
TGTGCCAGCAGCTTGGGGCAGGGAATAAATGAAGCTTTCTTT
CASSLGQGINEAFF
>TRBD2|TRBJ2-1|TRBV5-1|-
TGCGCCAGCAGCTCAGGACTAGCGGGACCAAGTGGGAAGAGAGATGAGCAGTTCTTC
CASSSGLAGPSGKRDEQFF
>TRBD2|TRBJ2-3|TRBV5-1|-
TGCGCCAGCAGCGCCGGGACTAGAGTTACCACAGATACGCAGTATTTT
CASSAGTRVTTDTQYF
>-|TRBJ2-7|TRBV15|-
TGTGCCACCAGCTCTCAGTGGCGTCCCGGGTCCTACGAGCAGTACTTC
CATSSQWRPGSYEQYF
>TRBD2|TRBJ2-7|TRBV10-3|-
TGTGCCATCAGTGAGTCCCCAGCAGCGGGGAGCTCCTACGAGCAGTACTTC
CAISESPAAGSSYEQYF
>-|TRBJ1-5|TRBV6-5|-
TGTGCCAGCAGTTTGGGGCTCGGACAGCCCCAGCATTTT
CASSLGLGQPQHF
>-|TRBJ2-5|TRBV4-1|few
TGCGCCAGCAGCCAAGATAAACCCCCGGGGGAGACCCAGTACTTC
CASSQDKPPGETQYF
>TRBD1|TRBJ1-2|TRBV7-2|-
TGTGCCAGCAGCTTAGGCCCGGGACAGGGAGCTGGCTACACCTTC
CASSLGPGQGAGYTF
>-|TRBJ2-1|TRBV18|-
TGTGCCAGCTCACCTGATCTGCTAGTCGTGCAGTTCTTC
CASSPDLLVVQFF
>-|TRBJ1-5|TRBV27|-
TGTGCCAGCAAATTAATGTCGGGGGTTGATCAGCCCCAGCATTTT
CASKLMSGVDQPQHF
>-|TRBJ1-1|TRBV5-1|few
TGCGCCAGCAGCTTGGCCCGAGGTGTCACTGAAGCTTTCTTT
CASSLARGVTEAFF
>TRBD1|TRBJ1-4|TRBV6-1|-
TGTGCCAGCAGTGGGGAGACAGGGGGAAGTGAAAAACTGTTTTTT
CASSGETGGSEKLFF
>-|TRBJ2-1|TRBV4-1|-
TGCGCCAGCAGCCCGGGACTGAGCAATGAGCAGTTCTTC
CASSPGLSNEQFF
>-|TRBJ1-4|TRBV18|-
TGTGCCAGCTCACCCTTCACCGGGGGGGCGACTAATGAAAAACTGTTTTTT
CASSPFTGGATNEKLFF
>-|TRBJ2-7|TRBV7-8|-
TGTGCCAGCAGCTTAGCTCGGAGGCGGCTAAACGACGAGCAGTACTTC
CASSLARRRLNDEQYF
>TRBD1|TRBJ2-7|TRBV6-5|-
TGTGCCAGCAGTTACTCGCCAGGGACAGCGCACGAGCAGTACTTC
CASSYSPGTAHEQYF